Listed below are T cell receptor beta chains from one sample, sequenced in a study of control samples from healthy donors and cancer patients. Assay: immunoSEQ multiplex PCR; the TCRdb copy retains only in-frame clones and omits some. This sample has 150,000 to 200,000 clones; roughly 94% occur once, and the top ten carry 8.5%. Sequencing used blood. The receptors come from a woman aged 40 to 50 in good health. Each CDR3 is given with its conserved first and last residue. Fields, in order: CDR3 length, J gene, V gene, D gene, clone size, CDR3 protein, CDR3 DNA. The D gene is left open where the match is weak. Size is omitted from some rows. Given values are once, few, many or a class for expanded clones.

15 TRBJ1-3 TRBV5-1 TRBD1 . CASSPGTASGNTIYF TGCGCCAGCAGCCCTGGGACAGCGTCTGGAAACACCATATATTTT
12 TRBJ1-5 TRBV6-6 . . CAANGGNQPQHF TGTGCCGCCAATGGGGGGAATCAGCCCCAGCATTTT
14 TRBJ2-7 TRBV7-2 . . CASSPQNLFYEQYF TGTGCCAGCAGCCCCCAAAACTTGTTCTACGAGCAGTACTTC
11 TRBJ1-4 TRBV11-2 . . CASSLQGELFF TGTGCCAGCAGCTTGCAAGGGGAACTGTTTTTT
14 TRBJ2-7 TRBV5-6 TRBD2 . CASSSSGSQDEQYF TGTGCCAGCAGCTCTAGCGGGAGCCAAGACGAGCAGTACTTC
13 TRBJ1-1 TRBV7-2 . once CASSSLSGIEAFF TGTGCCAGCAGCTCCCTCTCAGGGATTGAAGCTTTCTTT
12 TRBJ1-1 TRBV13 . . CASSLQGSEAFF TGTGCCAGCAGCTTACAGGGGAGTGAAGCTTTCTTT
13 TRBJ1-1 TRBV11-2 . . CASSLGLNTEAFF TGTGCCAGCAGCTTAGGGTTGAACACTGAAGCTTTCTTT
15 TRBJ1-5 TRBV15 . . CATSPMGGDNQPQHF TGTGCCACCAGCCCCATGGGAGGGGACAATCAGCCCCAGCATTTT
16 TRBJ2-7 TRBV6-1 TRBD2 . CASSEVVASGSYEQYF TGTGCCAGCAGTGAAGTGGTGGCTAGCGGGAGCTACGAGCAGTACTTC
17 TRBJ2-7 TRBV11-2 TRBD2 once CASSLVYREGRSYEQYF TGTGCCAGCAGCTTAGTTTACCGGGAGGGCCGTTCCTACGAGCAGTACTTC
14 TRBJ1-1 TRBV7-6 . . CASSHAQGNTEAFF TGTGCCAGCAGCCATGCACAGGGGAACACTGAAGCTTTCTTT
15 TRBJ1-4 TRBV19 TRBD1 . CASSPPIPRGEKLFF TGTGCCAGTAGCCCCCCCATTCCCAGGGGGGAAAAACTGTTTTTT
12 TRBJ1-2 TRBV10-3 . . CAISGDNTGYTF TGTGCCATCAGTGGGGACAATACAGGCTACACCTTC
14 TRBJ1-2 TRBV7-2 . . CASSLAQANYGYTF TGTGCCAGCAGCTTAGCTCAAGCTAACTATGGCTACACCTTC
13 TRBJ2-7 TRBV9 . once CASSVGVSGEQYF TGTGCCAGCAGCGTAGGGGTGTCGGGCGAGCAGTACTTC
14 TRBJ1-2 TRBV2 . . CASSARTGFSGYTF TGTGCCAGCAGCGCTAGAACGGGGTTTAGCGGCTACACCTTC
14 TRBJ2-7 TRBV18 . . CASSPPGTPYEQYF TGTGCCAGCTCACCACCAGGGACACCGTACGAGCAGTACTTC
16 TRBJ2-7 TRBV27 . . CASSSSRGGEYGEQYF TGTGCCAGCAGTTCTTCCAGGGGAGGGGAATATGGGGAGCAGTACTTC
14 TRBJ1-2 TRBV19 . . CASSSRAANYGYTF TGTGCCAGTAGTAGCAGGGCAGCTAACTATGGCTACACCTTC
14 TRBJ1-5 TRBV5-5 . . CASSLWGSNQPQHF TGTGCCAGCAGCTTGTGGGGGAGCAATCAGCCCCAGCATTTT
14 TRBJ2-7 TRBV7-2 TRBD1 . CASSSTGGTYEQYF TGTGCCAGCAGCTCTACAGGGGGTACCTACGAGCAGTACTTC
16 TRBJ2-3 TRBV4-3 TRBD2 once CASSQELRGGTDTQYF TGCGCCAGCAGCCAAGAATTGCGGGGGGGCACAGATACGCAGTATTTT
19 TRBJ2-7 TRBV6-1 TRBD2 . CASSGSGFGPGGADSEQYF TGTGCCAGCAGTGGTTCGGGTTTTGGACCGGGGGGGGCAGACTCCGAGCAGTACTTC